This record looks at one TCR beta chain sequence and its context. The source of the sample is a study of T cell changes during pregnancy in multiple sclerosis. Libraries were prepared by immunoSEQ multiplex PCR; TCRdb keeps only in-frame clonotypes and omits some of them. The sample has just under 70,000 clones, around 90% seen once. Germline V CDR1 and CDR2: SQVTM, ANQGSEA. The ends were cut back, 0 bases at V and 4 bases at J, with 6 bases in the middle. The CDR3 extends over 12 amino acids. Specimen: peripheral blood, collected in the second trimester of pregnancy. The sequence came from a female donor with multiple sclerosis, enrolled in a pregnancy study. The V gene is TRBV29-1, the J gene TRBJ2-5, with D perhaps TRBD2 (5 bases). The CDR3 DNA follows: TGCAGCGTTGAAGAACTAGGAGAGACCCAGTACTTC. This codes for CSVEELGETQYF.